A single sample gave rise to the 30 T cell receptor beta chains below, sequenced in a study of post-analysis software for immune sequencing data. General observations from the study: Four to six TRBV segments were significantly more frequent in patients than in controls. TRBV5-6, TRBV5-1 and TRBV20-1 were among these segments.

Their cognate antigens are unknown. cDNA libraries for TCR beta contained unique molecular identifiers. Using its own MiXCR run on the PCR reads, TCRdb lists one record per CDR3 protein. The profile covers 740,000 or so distinct CDR3 sequences, with roughly half appearing a single time and approximately 4.3% taken by the ten largest. What was sequenced was blood. The receptor set was obtained from a girl aged 10 to 17 with multiple sclerosis.

J is TRBJ2-7 and V is TRBV5-1, with D tentatively TRBD2 (5 bases). There are 14 residues in the CDR3. Trimming shortened V by 1 base and J by 6 bases, and 14 bases separated the two germline ends. Germline V gives CDR1 SGHRS, CDR2 YFSETQ. This CDR3 reads CASSLNSADREQYF. The CDR3 bases are TGCGCCAGCAGCTTGAATTCAGCGGATCGCGAGCAGTACTTC.

CDR3 amino acids: CASSPIPGRRGNTIYF. For the CDR3, the DNA is TGTGCCAGCAGCCCCATTCCGGGACGGAGAGGAAACACCATATATTTT. The rearrangement joins TRBV9 to TRBJ1-3, with D possibly being TRBD1 (5 bases). V lost 4 bases and J lost 4, with 18 bases in between. CDR1 and CDR2 from the germline V gene are SGDLS and YYNGEE. The CDR3 totals 16 residues.

This rearrangement joins TRBV15 to TRBJ2-7, with TRBD1 as a possible D gene (5 bases). CDR1 and CDR2 from the germline V gene are LNHNV and YYDKDF (reference sequence). The V end was cut by 5 bases, the J end by 3 bases, with 17 bases between. The CDR3 contains 15 residues. As DNA, the CDR3 is TGTGCCACCAGCCAAGACGGCCAGGGAATCTACGAGCAGTACTTC. Translation: CATSQDGQGIYEQYF.

This sequence joins TRBV10-3 and TRBJ2-6; 10 bases are a match to TRBD1. Germline trimming cut 0 bases from V and 2 bases from J; bases unmatched to any gene: 7. The CDR3 consists of 19 residues. Germline assignment: CDR1 ENHRY and CDR2 SYGVKD. The DNA of the CDR3 is TGTGCCATCAGTGAGTCCCCCGGGACAGGGGAGGCTGGGGCCAACGTCCTGACTTTC. This translates into CAISESPGTGEAGANVLTF.

The chain recombines TRBV15 with TRBJ2-5; D possibly corresponds to TRBD2 (6 bases). Between the trimmed V and J ends, which lost 3 bases and 11 bases, there was a span of 19 bases. Germline V gene sequence: CDR1 LNHNV, CDR2 YYDKDF (reference sequence). CDR3 length equals 14 residues. As DNA, the CDR3 is TGTGCCACCAGCAGTACCAGCGGGCTTATCAAGCAGTACTTC. Protein product: CATSSTSGLIKQYF. The whole variable domain, remainder taken from reference TRBV15 and TRBJ2-5, is DAMVIQNPRYQVTQFGKPVTLSCSQTLNHNVMYWYQQKSSQAPKLLFHYYDKDFNNEADTPDNFQSRRPNTSFCFLDIRSPGLGDTAMYLCATSSTSGLIKQYFGPGTRLLVL.

This clonotype was detected only a few times. The chain is built from TRBV29-1 and TRBJ2-3; 8 nucleotides match TRBD1. Trimming cost V 3 bases and J 2 bases; bases outside gene matches: 10. This CDR3 has 16 amino acids. Germline V gives CDR1 SQVTM, CDR2 ANQGSEA. The CDR3 is CSVERPRDRPTDTQYF. Written as DNA, the CDR3 is TGCAGCGTTGAGAGACCCCGGGACAGGCCCACAGATACGCAGTATTTT.

This clonotype was detected a few times. The genes are TRBV12-3 or TRBV12-4 and TRBJ2-5, with 7 bases fitting TRBD1. This CDR3 comprises 14 residues. Trimming removed 4 bases from V and 4 bases from J; junction bases left unmatched: 6. CDR3 sequence: CASSSRTGAETQYF. In DNA, the CDR3 is TGTGCCAGCAGTTCCAGAACAGGGGCAGAGACCCAGTACTTC.

The chain uses TRBV3-1 and TRBJ2-7, with 12 positions matching TRBD2. CDR3 length: 14 amino acids. V gave up 6 bases and J gave up 2 bases; unmatched junction bases: 2. Germline CDR1 and CDR2: LGHDT and YNNKEL (reference sequence). The CDR3 region has the DNA TGTGCCAGCAGGACTAGCGGGAGACCCTACGAGCAGTACTTC. It codes for CASRTSGRPYEQYF.

The CDR3: CSALTGEFSYEQYF. The CDR3 region has the DNA TGCAGTGCCTTGACAGGGGAATTTTCCTACGAGCAGTACTTC. The chain recombines TRBV20-1 with TRBJ2-7, with TRBD1 matching over 8 bases. V trimming: 6 bases; J trimming: 1 base; junction bases outside the gene matches: 8. The CDR3 has 14 amino acids. Per germline, CDR1 DFQATT and CDR2 SNEGSKA (reference sequence).

This clonotype was observed a handful of times. The chain is built from TRBV5-1 and TRBJ2-5; weak D call: TRBD2 (6 bases). The CDR3 is 15 amino acids. Germline V lookup: CDR1 SGHRS, CDR2 YFSETQ. The germline V and J ends were trimmed by 4 bases and 0 bases, with 13 bases remaining between them. The CDR3 reads CASSPRAGNQETQYF. CDR3 sequence (DNA): TGCGCCAGCAGCCCGAGGGCGGGAAACCAAGAGACCCAGTACTTC. Combining the CDR3 with reference TRBV5-1 and TRBJ2-5 gives the whole variable domain KAGVTQTPRYLIKTRGQQVTLSCSPISGHRSVSWYQQTPGQGLQFLFEYFSETQRNKGNFPGRFSGRQFSNSRSEMNVSTLELGDSALYLCASSPRAGNQETQYFGPGTRLLVL.

This clonotype was seen more than once but under ten times. The rearrangement joins TRBV11-2 to TRBJ1-1, with D maybe TRBD1 (5 bases). Per germline, CDR1 SGHAT and CDR2 FQNNGV. V lost 5 bases to trimming and J lost 0 bases, with 16 bases between them. The CDR3 extends over 16 amino acids. CDR3 sequence reads: CASSIRTGLMNTEAFF. As DNA, the CDR3 is TGTGCCAGCAGCATTCGAACGGGGCTCATGAACACTGAAGCTTTCTTT.

This clonotype was counted a few times. The V and J genes are TRBV2 and TRBJ2-3, with 7 bases that match TRBD2. The CDR3 spans 14 residues. Germline V lookup: CDR1 SNHLY, CDR2 FYNNEI. The trim removed 8 bases at V and 4 bases at J, leaving 9 bases unmatched. DNA for the CDR3: TGTGCCAGCCGTATGGGAGGGCCCCCAGATACGCAGTATTTT. Its protein product is CASRMGGPPDTQYF.

This clonotype showed up just a few times. The chain is built from TRBV29-1 and TRBJ2-4; D is unclear. V lost 4 bases to trimming and J lost 5 bases, with 12 bases between them. In germline, CDR1 is SQVTM, CDR2 ANQGSEA. The CDR3 spans 13 residues. The CDR3, as DNA: TGCAGCGTTGTGGTGGGGATCGAAAACATTCAGTACTTC. Translating gives CSVVVGIENIQYF.

About this clonotype: The junction departs from the called germline gene at one end, perhaps through a read error. The chain uses TRBV20-1 and TRBJ1-5; D is unresolved. Germline CDR1 reads DFQATT; CDR2 reads SNEGSKA (reference sequence). CDR3 size: 10 residues. In DNA form, the CDR3 reads TGTAGTGCTAGATTTCAGCCCCAGCATTTT. Translation gives CSARFQPQHF.

This chain links TRBV7-9 with TRBJ2-5; TRBD2 matches at 7 bases. The V segment lost 7 bases and the J segment 0 bases; nucleotides outside the gene matches: 5. This CDR3 is built from 14 residues. CDR1 SEHNR and CDR2 FQNEAQ come from the germline V gene (reference sequence). Here the CDR3 DNA reads TGTGCCAGCATTGCGGGAGTCTACCAAGAGACCCAGTACTTC. Protein sequence: CASIAGVYQETQYF.

The rearrangement links TRBV12-3 or TRBV12-4 to TRBJ1-6; D is ambiguous. There are 13 residues in the CDR3. Trimming shortened V by 7 bases and J by 7 bases, and 11 bases separated the two germline ends. CDR3 in DNA: TGTGCCAGCACAATGGGCCCAAATTCACCCCTCCACTTT. This encodes CASTMGPNSPLHF.

The J gene is TRBJ2-7, the V gene TRBV5-1; unclear D gene. The CDR3 spans 15 residues. Germline V gene sequence: CDR1 SGHRS, CDR2 YFSETQ. The V and J ends lost 6 bases and 0 bases respectively, with 16 bases between them. As DNA, the CDR3 is TGCGCCAGCAACCGGTCCAGGAAACTCTCCTACGAGCAGTACTTC. Its protein product is CASNRSRKLSYEQYF.

The chain links TRBV5-1 to TRBJ1-2; D gene uncertain. V was pared by 3 bases and J by 5 bases, with 14 bases between. Germline V CDR1 and CDR2: SGHRS, YFSETQ. The CDR3 consists of 14 residues. The CDR3 here is CASSSGPIPYGYTF. The CDR3 coding sequence is TGCGCCAGCAGCTCGGGTCCGATTCCTTATGGCTACACCTTC.

The gene calls are TRBV7-9 and TRBJ2-3, with 9 bases that match TRBD1. Losses at the gene ends were 2 bases for V and 2 bases for J; bases not matched to a gene: 14. Germline CDR1 is SEHNR and CDR2 is FQNEAQ (reference sequence). The CDR3 is made up of 19 amino acids. The CDR3 sequence is CASSLRPRLQGASTDTQYF. The CDR3 DNA reads TGTGCCAGCAGCTTAAGGCCACGGCTACAGGGGGCGTCCACAGATACGCAGTATTTT. The full variable domain, its missing parts supplied by reference TRBV7-9 and TRBJ2-3, is DTGVSQNPRHKITKRGQNVTFRCDPISEHNRLYWYRQTLGQGPEFLTYFQNEAQLEKSRLLSDRFSAERPKGSFSTLEIQRTEQGDSAMYLCASSLRPRLQGASTDTQYFGPGTRLTVL.

The count of this clonotype is one. This chain connects TRBV6-5 to TRBJ2-3; 9 bases fit TRBD2. J gave up 5 bases and V 2 bases, and 5 bases lay outside the gene matches. The CDR3 is 15 amino acids. Germline lookup yields CDR1 MNHEY and CDR2 SVGAGI. In DNA form, the CDR3 reads TGTGCCAGCAGTTACGCGGGGGGGCAGGGAGATACGCAGTATTTT. This translates into CASSYAGGQGDTQYF.

The chain links TRBV9 to TRBJ2-4; 11 nucleotides line up with TRBD2. Trimming cost V 4 bases and J 1 base; bases outside gene matches: 10. Germline V gives CDR1 SGDLS, CDR2 YYNGEE. The CDR3 sequence is 18 residues long. This CDR3 reads CASSPIAGGPTAKNIQYF. CDR3 nucleotides: TGTGCCAGCAGCCCCATAGCGGGAGGGCCCACGGCCAAAAACATTCAGTACTTC. The full variable domain, completed using reference TRBV9 and TRBJ2-4, is DSGVTQTPKHLITATGQRVTLRCSPRSGDLSVYWYQQSLDQGLQFLIQYYNGEERAKGNILERFSAQQFPDLHSELNLSSLELGDSALYFCASSPIAGGPTAKNIQYFGAGTRLSVL.

In DNA form, the CDR3 reads TGCAGCCTAAAGGGGAGGTACACTGAAGCTTTCTTT. It is translated as CSLKGRYTEAFF. The chain links TRBV29-1 to TRBJ1-1, with a weak D call TRBD1 (5 bases). The CDR3 extends over 12 amino acids. V dropped 8 bases and J dropped 3 bases, with 13 bases sitting between them. CDR1 is SQVTM, CDR2 ANQGSEA, per germline.

The V gene is TRBV6-5, the J gene TRBJ1-5; D is unclear. V lost 6 bases to trimming and J lost 5 bases, with 14 bases between them. This CDR3 has 14 amino acids. Germline lookup yields CDR1 MNHEY and CDR2 SVGAGI. CDR3 protein: CASSPSAKDQPQHF. CDR3 nucleotide sequence: TGTGCCAGCAGCCCTTCGGCGAAGGATCAGCCCCAGCATTTT.

This clonotype was counted only a few times. This sequence joins TRBV18 and TRBJ1-1; D gene ambiguous. Trimming pared 2 bases from V and 1 base from J, leaving 5 bases between. CDR1 is KGHSH, CDR2 LQKENI, per germline. The CDR3 sequence is 13 residues long. Here the CDR3 DNA reads TGTGCCAGCTCACCAATCCCGAACACTGAAGCTTTCTTT. Translation: CASSPIPNTEAFF.

This chain joins TRBV5-1 and TRBJ2-1; D remains unclear. With 0 bases removed from V and 1 base from J, the gap between germline ends came to 8 bases. The length of the CDR3 is 15 residues. Germline lookup yields CDR1 SGHRS and CDR2 YFSETQ. Here the CDR3 reads CASSLELQSYNEQFF. The CDR3 nucleotides read TGCGCCAGCAGCTTGGAACTGCAGTCCTACAATGAGCAGTTCTTC.

The chain has TRBV10-3 and TRBJ1-2; 7 bases line up with TRBD1. The trim removed 0 bases at V and 2 bases at J, leaving 6 bases unmatched. Per germline, CDR1 ENHRY and CDR2 SYGVKD. The CDR3 is 16 residues long. The CDR3 spells CAISESSQGGNYGYTF. CDR3 bases: TGTGCCATCAGTGAGTCGAGCCAGGGGGGCAACTATGGCTACACCTTC.

CDR3 protein: CASSAKTPVTDTQYF. DNA of the CDR3: TGTGCCAGCAGCGCGAAGACACCGGTCACAGATACGCAGTATTTT. The chain joins TRBV9 to TRBJ2-3; unclear D gene. The V gene lost 3 bases and the J gene lost 2 bases, with 13 bases spanning the gap. CDR3 length: 15 residues. In germline, CDR1 is SGDLS, CDR2 YYNGEE.

The V gene is TRBV6-2 or TRBV6-3, the J gene TRBJ2-5, with TRBD2 matching over 14 bases. V was clipped by 5 bases and J by 5 bases; unmatched bases: 4. Looked up from germline, CDR1 is MNHEY and CDR2 is SVGEGT. The CDR3 consists of 15 residues. The CDR3 here is CASSAGLAGAETQYF. As DNA, the CDR3 is TGTGCCAGCAGTGCGGGACTAGCGGGAGCGGAGACCCAGTACTTC.

V usage is TRBV29-1 and J usage is TRBJ2-2; TRBD2 agrees at 14 bases. This CDR3 spans 15 amino acids. Per germline, CDR1 SQVTM and CDR2 ANQGSEA. With 8 bases clipped from V and 6 bases from J, the junction kept 8 bases outside the gene matches. For the CDR3, the DNA is TGCAGCATCTCCGGGACTAGCGGGAGTTCCGGGGAGCTGTTTTTT. This sequence encodes CSISGTSGSSGELFF.

The genes are TRBV7-9 and TRBJ2-7, with D maybe TRBD2 (6 bases). Germline lookup yields CDR1 SEHNR and CDR2 FQNEAQ (reference sequence). V dropped 0 bases and J dropped 4 bases, with 13 bases sitting between them. The CDR3 is made up of 15 amino acids. CDR3 loop: CASSLAGGFIYEQYF. The CDR3 DNA reads as TGTGCCAGCAGCTTAGCGGGAGGATTTATTTACGAGCAGTACTTC.